One and the same sample provided the 20 T cell receptor beta chains below, sequenced in a study of human T cells and chemical hapten exposure. Time point specified: patch test 3, about 24 weeks after DPC sensitization. As for treatment: therapeutic diphenylcyclopropenone sensitization with weekly scalp DPC. TCRdb re-analysed the RACE reads in MiXCR, keeping a single row per CDR3 protein. Of about 120,000 distinct CDR3 sequences in the sample, about 11% were seen once. The source material was whole blood, sampled in connection with sensitization to the hapten diphenylcyclopropenone (DPC). These receptors all stem from a woman aged 45 to 65 with alopecia areata. Some clones in this sample may be carry-over from other donors' samples.

The chain joins TRBV5-1 to TRBJ2-3; 7 bases map to TRBD1. Germline V lookup: CDR1 SGHRS, CDR2 YFSETQ. CDR3 size: 14 residues. V dropped 1 base and J dropped 6; count of bases not matched to a gene: 5. The CDR3 reads CASSLKGAQDTQYF. The CDR3 DNA is TGCGCCAGCAGCTTGAAGGGGGCGCAGGATACGCAGTATTTT.

V usage is TRBV3-1 and J usage is TRBJ2-1; D may be TRBD2 (6 bases). Trimming stripped 0 bases from V and 1 base from J, with 13 bases between. The CDR3 length is 17 residues. CDR1 is LGHDT and CDR2 is YNNKEL in the germline V gene (reference sequence). The CDR3 bases are TGTGCCAGCAGCCAAGATTGGGCAGGGAGGTCCTACAATGAGCAGTTCTTC. Translation: CASSQDWAGRSYNEQFF.

This clonotype was picked up many times. This rearrangement joins TRBV18 to TRBJ1-1, with D uncertain. The germline V gene encodes CDR1 KGHSH and CDR2 LQKENI. The ends were cut back, 2 bases at V and 3 bases at J, with 19 bases in the middle. The CDR3 extends over 17 amino acids. Here the CDR3 reads CASSPRVSSGLHTEAFF. As DNA, the CDR3 is TGTGCCAGCTCACCAAGAGTTTCCTCCGGACTACACACTGAAGCTTTCTTT.

This clonotype was counted a few times. The chain is built from TRBV7-9 and TRBJ2-5, with D tentatively TRBD2 (5 bases). Trimming took off 2 bases at V and 4 bases at J, with 11 bases between the two ends. The CDR3 runs 14 residues. Looked up from germline, CDR1 is SEHNR and CDR2 is FQNEAQ (reference sequence). The CDR3 DNA reads TGTGCCAGCAGCTTACCGAGGGAAAGAGAGACCCAGTACTTC. Its translation is CASSLPRERETQYF.

Note on this clonotype: One junction end disagrees with the germline gene, perhaps due to a read error. The chain is built from TRBV11-2 and TRBJ2-7; the match to TRBD1 covers 7 bases. Germline CDR1 SGHAT, CDR2 FQNNGV. The CDR3 sequence is 14 residues long. As DNA, the CDR3 is TGTGCCAGCAGCCCGAACAGGGGCTCCGACGAGCAGTACTTC. This sequence encodes CASSPNRGSDEQYF.

V gene TRBV4-1 combines with J gene TRBJ2-4; the match to TRBD2 covers 13 bases. The V segment lost 0 bases and the J segment 11 bases; nucleotides outside the gene matches: 4. The CDR3 has 15 amino acids. The V gene's germline CDR1 is MGHRA and CDR2 YSYEKL. The CDR3 DNA follows: TGCGCCAGCAGCCAAGAAACTAGCGGGGGGGGTCTTCAGTACTTC. Its protein is CASSQETSGGGLQYF.

This clonotype was seen a handful of times. V usage is TRBV20-1 and J usage is TRBJ1-2; D unclear. Between the trimmed V and J ends, which lost 0 bases and 6 bases, there was a span of 14 bases. Germline V gives CDR1 DFQATT, CDR2 SNEGSKA (reference sequence). The CDR3 runs to 14 residues. This CDR3 reads CSARDGSGPDGYTF. For the CDR3, the DNA is TGCAGTGCTAGAGATGGATCGGGTCCCGATGGCTACACCTTC.

This clonotype was detected a few times. This chain joins TRBV5-1 and TRBJ2-7; 7 nucleotides line up with TRBD2. Losses at the gene ends were 4 bases for V and 5 bases for J; bases not matched to a gene: 6. This CDR3 has 13 amino acids. The V gene's germline CDR1 is SGHRS and CDR2 YFSETQ. As DNA, the CDR3 is TGCGCCAGCAGCACGGGAGGAAGTAACGAGCAGTACTTC. Translating it yields CASSTGGSNEQYF.

This clonotype was detected many times. The chain uses TRBV20-1 and TRBJ1-4, with D possibly being TRBD1 (5 bases). The CDR3 runs 13 residues. Germline V gene sequence: CDR1 DFQATT, CDR2 SNEGSKA (reference sequence). Trimming cost V 2 bases and J 5 bases, with 9 bases left between them. CDR3 DNA: TGCAGTGCTAGATCACAGGAGAATGAAAAACTGTTTTTT. Translation gives CSARSQENEKLFF.

V is TRBV4-3 and J is TRBJ2-7; 9 positions match TRBD2. J lost 2 bases, V lost 3 bases, and 8 bases had no gene match. The CDR3 spans 16 residues. The V gene's germline CDR1 is LGHNA and CDR2 YSLEER. The CDR3 region has the DNA TGCGCCAGCAGCCAGAGTACTAGCGGGTCAACCTACGAGCAGTACTTC. It specifies CASSQSTSGSTYEQYF.

The CDR3: CASSSPPEGSYEQYF. In DNA form, the CDR3 reads TGTGCCAGCAGCTCCCCTCCGGAGGGGTCCTACGAGCAGTACTTC. The chain joins TRBV11-3 to TRBJ2-7, with a weak D call TRBD2 (6 bases). Germline V gene data show CDR1 as SGHNT and CDR2 as YENEEA. CDR3 size: 15 residues. V lost 4 bases and J lost 1, with 14 bases in between.

This chain's CDR3 is CATSRDTTEQFF. The CDR3 DNA follows: TGTGCCACCAGCAGAGATACGACCGAGCAGTTCTTC. V gene TRBV15 combines with J gene TRBJ2-1; D is unresolved. Germline-derived CDR1 and CDR2 are LNHNV and YYDKDF (reference sequence). Trimming left V 0 bases short and J 10 bases short, with 7 bases between. This CDR3 is 12 amino acids long.

This clonotype was recorded many times. This chain links TRBV7-8 with TRBJ2-7, with TRBD1 identical over 11 bases. This CDR3 spans 16 amino acids. Germline values: CDR1 SGHVS, CDR2 FQNEAQ. V was pared by 1 base and J by 7 bases, with 9 bases of the junction left unmatched. CDR3 residues: CASSLVSGQGVEEQYF. In nucleotides, the CDR3 is TGTGCCAGCAGCTTAGTTTCGGGACAGGGGGTCGAGGAGCAGTACTTC.

The gene calls are TRBV11-2 and TRBJ2-5; TRBD2 agrees at 8 bases. The trim removed 5 bases at V and 1 base at J, leaving 12 bases unmatched. The CDR3 runs 17 residues. From germline, CDR1 is SGHAT and CDR2 FQNNGV. CDR3 nucleotides: TGTGCCAGCAGCGCGGGCTTCCGCGGGGGGCCCCAAGAGACCCAGTACTTC. This encodes CASSAGFRGGPQETQYF.

In this sample, this clonotype turned up a few times. The chain has TRBV12-3 or TRBV12-4 and TRBJ2-3, with 16 bases fitting TRBD2. This CDR3 comprises 17 residues. Trimming took 5 bases from V and 5 from J; bases not matched to a gene: 7. CDR3 amino acids: CASSPGTSGGARDTQYF. DNA for the CDR3: TGTGCCAGCAGTCCGGGGACTAGCGGGGGGGCCAGAGATACGCAGTATTTT.

This chain links TRBV6-6 with TRBJ1-5; D gene unclear. Trimming removed 4 bases at V and 3 bases at J, with 19 bases between. The CDR3 contains 17 residues. Germline CDR1 reads MNHNY; CDR2 reads SVGAGI (reference sequence). CDR3 DNA: TGTGCCAGCAGTTCGCCCGCGGGAAAGAGGGACAATCAGCCCCAGCATTTT. It specifies CASSSPAGKRDNQPQHF.

This clonotype has at least ten counts. The CDR3: CASSSRRGHGDAEAFF. CDR3 coding DNA: TGTGCCAGCTCATCGCGCAGGGGGCATGGAGACGCTGAAGCTTTCTTT. V is TRBV18 and J is TRBJ1-1; 8 bases map to TRBD1. This CDR3 contains 16 residues. V lost 5 bases, J lost 6 bases, and 14 bases stayed unmatched. Germline V gene lookup returns CDR1 KGHSH and CDR2 LQKENI.

A few counts support this clonotype. The J gene is TRBJ2-7, the V gene TRBV28; D is possibly TRBD1 (5 bases). V was shortened by 6 bases and J by 5 bases, with 14 bases between the two germline ends. The CDR3 has 13 amino acids. Germline V gives CDR1 MDHEN, CDR2 SYDVKM. CDR3 amino acids: CASSVGRTHEQYF. The DNA for the CDR3 is TGTGCCAGCAGCGTGGGTCGGACACACGAGCAGTACTTC.

This clonotype showed up just a few times. J is TRBJ1-5 and V is TRBV18; no definite D call. Germline CDR1 is KGHSH and CDR2 is LQKENI. The CDR3 has 13 amino acids. Trimming removed 2 bases at V and 4 bases at J, with 6 bases between. CDR3 DNA sequence: TGTGCCAGCTCACCAAACGAGAATCAGCCCCAGCATTTT. Residues: CASSPNENQPQHF.

This clonotype was counted only a few times. This sequence joins TRBV5-1 and TRBJ1-2; D is perhaps TRBD1 (6 bases). CDR1 is SGHRS and CDR2 is YFSETQ in the germline V gene. This CDR3 is 13 amino acids long. V lost 0 bases and J lost 3, with 6 bases in between. CDR3 residues: CASSLAGDYGYTF. In DNA, the CDR3 is TGCGCCAGCAGCTTGGCAGGGGACTATGGCTACACCTTC.